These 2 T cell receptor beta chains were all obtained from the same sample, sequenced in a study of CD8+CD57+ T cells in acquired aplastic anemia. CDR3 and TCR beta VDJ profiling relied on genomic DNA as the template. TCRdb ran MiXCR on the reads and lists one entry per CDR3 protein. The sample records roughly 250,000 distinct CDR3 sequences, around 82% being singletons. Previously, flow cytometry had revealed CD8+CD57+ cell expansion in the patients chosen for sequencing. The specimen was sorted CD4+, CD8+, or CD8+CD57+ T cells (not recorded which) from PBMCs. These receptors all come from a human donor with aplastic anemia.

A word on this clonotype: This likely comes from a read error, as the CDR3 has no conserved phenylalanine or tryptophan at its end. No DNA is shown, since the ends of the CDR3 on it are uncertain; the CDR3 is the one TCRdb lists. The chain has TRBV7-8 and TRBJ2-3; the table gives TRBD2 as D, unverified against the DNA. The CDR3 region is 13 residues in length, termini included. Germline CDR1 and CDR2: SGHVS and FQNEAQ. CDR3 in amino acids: CASSLAGGDNTHY.

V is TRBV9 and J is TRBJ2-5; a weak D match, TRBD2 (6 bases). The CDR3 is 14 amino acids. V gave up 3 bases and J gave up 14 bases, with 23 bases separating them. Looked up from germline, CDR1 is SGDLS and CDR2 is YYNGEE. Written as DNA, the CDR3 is TGTGCCAGCAGCGGGGAGGATTATCCAATGAACCCTTACTTC. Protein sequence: CASSGEDYPMNPYF.